Below, 14 T cell receptor beta chains from the same sample are listed, as sequenced in a study of shared clonotypes between healthy human individuals. Profiling relied on immunoSEQ multiplex PCR, and the TCRdb table lists in-frame clones only, not all of them. The table has about 1.5 million clones, 95% to 99% seen once. Sequenced input: naive CD4+ T cells sorted from blood. Subset denoted: CD45RA+ positively selected. These TCRs come from a man between 25 and 39 years old in good health.

The chain has TRBV23-1 and TRBJ1-2; a weak D match, TRBD1 (5 bases). TRBV23-1 is an ORF, and what it does is uncertain. CDR3 size: 17 residues. V lost 6 bases, J lost 3 bases, and 23 bases lay in between. This CDR3 is CASSIPGRATPHYGYTF. The CDR3 DNA sequence: TGCGCCAGCAGCATACCGGGGCGGGCCACACCCCACTATGGCTACACCTTC.

The chain carries TRBV29-1 and TRBJ2-2; D perhaps matches TRBD1 (5 bases). The V end lost 4 bases, the J end lost 5 bases, and 20 bases lay between the germline ends. Germline values: CDR1 SQVTM, CDR2 ANQGSEA. The CDR3 has 16 residues. The chain's CDR3 is CSVVDRKTLATGELFF. The CDR3 DNA reads TGCAGCGTTGTAGACAGAAAGACGTTGGCTACCGGGGAGCTGTTTTTT.

The V gene is TRBV2, the J gene TRBJ2-7; 8 bases align to TRBD1. CDR1 and CDR2 (germline): SNHLY, FYNNEI. Losses at the gene ends were 3 bases for V and 6 bases for J; bases not matched to a gene: 16. The CDR3 extends over 17 amino acids. CDR3 sequence (DNA): TGTGCCAGCAGTGAGTTCGATAGGACAGGGTCGACGGTCGAGCAGTACTTC. Its protein product is CASSEFDRTGSTVEQYF.

This clone was detected only once. The genes are TRBV5-4 and TRBJ2-7; the match to TRBD2 covers 7 bases. The CDR3 contains 14 residues. The germline V gene encodes CDR1 SGHNT and CDR2 YYREEE (reference sequence). Trimming at V came to 3 bases and at J to 3 bases, leaving 6 bases not matched to a gene. The CDR3 spells CASSSPTSSYEQYF. CDR3 bases: TGTGCCAGCAGCTCGCCGACTAGCAGCTACGAGCAGTACTTC. Based on the CDR3 plus reference TRBV5-4 and TRBJ2-7, the full variable domain is ETGVTQSPTHLIKTRGQQVTLRCSSQSGHNTVSWYQQALGQGPQFIFQYYREEENGRGNFPPRFSGLQFPNYSSELNVNALELDDSALYLCASSSPTSSYEQYFGPGTRLTVT.

The chain joins TRBV11-2 to TRBJ2-5; D is unresolved. The V gene lost 2 bases and the J gene lost 5 bases, with 3 bases spanning the gap. The CDR3 extends over 11 amino acids. Germline-derived CDR1 and CDR2 are SGHAT and FQNNGV. CDR3 bases: TGTGCCAGCAGCTTAATGGAGACCCAGTACTTC. It is translated as CASSLMETQYF.

V and J are TRBV27 and TRBJ2-7, with 9 bases that match TRBD2. The CDR3 length is 15 residues. From germline, CDR1 is MNHEY and CDR2 SMNVEV (reference sequence). Losses at the gene ends were 4 bases for V and 2 bases for J; bases not matched to a gene: 6. CDR3 DNA: TGTGCCAGCAGTTATCGACTAGCGGAACCCTACGAGCAGTACTTC. This gives the protein CASSYRLAEPYEQYF.

This clone was counted once. Here the CDR3 reads CASSNRLADGGEQFF. The CDR3 DNA reads as TGCGCCAGCAGTAACAGACTAGCGGATGGAGGGGAGCAGTTCTTC. The chain uses TRBV5-1 and TRBJ2-1; the match to TRBD2 covers 9 bases. Germline V gene lookup returns CDR1 SGHRS and CDR2 YFSETQ. V was pared by 5 bases and J by 10 bases, with 13 bases of the junction left unmatched. This CDR3 comprises 15 residues.

This CDR3 is CAISEGVAYNEQFF. Here the CDR3 DNA reads TGTGCCATCAGTGAAGGGGTCGCCTACAATGAGCAGTTCTTC. The V and J genes are TRBV10-3 and TRBJ2-1; D perhaps matches TRBD1 (5 bases). Germline values: CDR1 ENHRY, CDR2 SYGVKD. The V and J ends lost 3 bases and 2 bases respectively, with 8 bases between them. The CDR3 runs to 14 residues.

The chain joins TRBV7-9 to TRBJ2-3, with 7 bases fitting TRBD2. Trimming cost V 6 bases and J 3 bases; bases outside gene matches: 6. CDR3 length: 14 residues. Germline V gene data show CDR1 as SEHNR and CDR2 as FQNEAQ (reference sequence). The CDR3 DNA reads TGTGCCAGCAGACTAGCGCCCGATACAGATACGCAGTATTTT. Its protein is CASRLAPDTDTQYF. The complete variable domain, with remaining parts taken from reference TRBV7-9 and TRBJ2-3, reads DTGVSQNPRHKITKRGQNVTFRCDPISEHNRLYWYRQTLGQGPEFLTYFQNEAQLEKSRLLSDRFSAERPKGSFSTLEIQRTEQGDSAMYLCASRLAPDTDTQYFGPGTRLTVL.

The genes are TRBV30 and TRBJ2-5; 7 nucleotides line up with TRBD1. This CDR3 contains 13 residues. V was pared by 5 bases and J by 1 base, with 4 bases of the junction left unmatched. Germline V gives CDR1 GTSNPN, CDR2 SVGIG (reference sequence). The chain's CDR3 is CAWSGQVQETQYF. CDR3 bases: TGTGCCTGGTCCGGACAGGTCCAAGAGACCCAGTACTTC.

The genes are TRBV7-2 and TRBJ2-7; 7 positions match TRBD2. CDR3 length equals 15 residues. Germline lookup yields CDR1 SGHTA and CDR2 FQGNSA. V lost 3 bases to trimming and J lost 3 bases; unmatched junction nucleotides: 8. CDR3 loop: CASSFAREMIYEQYF. In DNA, the CDR3 is TGTGCCAGCAGCTTTGCGCGGGAGATGATCTACGAGCAGTACTTC.

V usage is TRBV19 and J usage is TRBJ1-5, with D possibly matching TRBD1 (5 bases). The V gene lost 1 base and the J gene lost 0 bases, with 10 bases spanning the gap. In germline, CDR1 is LNHDA, CDR2 SQIVND (reference sequence). The CDR3 is 16 amino acids. CDR3 nucleotide sequence: TGTGCCAGTAGTATAGGAAAGGGGCTTAGCAATCAGCCCCAGCATTTT. As protein: CASSIGKGLSNQPQHF.

The chain uses TRBV18 and TRBJ2-3; D is perhaps TRBD1 (7 bases). Deletions cut 3 bases from V and 1 base from J, with 14 bases between. Germline loops: CDR1 KGHSH, CDR2 LQKENI. The CDR3 is 16 amino acids. CDR3 region: CASSPIQGGGTDTQYF. For the CDR3, the DNA is TGTGCCAGCTCACCCATCCAGGGGGGCGGCACAGATACGCAGTATTTT.

Remarks on this clone: Other nucleotide sequences from this sample produce the same CDR3. The gene calls are TRBV18 and TRBJ2-3; D gene uncertain. The CDR3 totals 13 residues. CDR1 KGHSH and CDR2 LQKENI come from the germline V gene. V lost 1 base and J 2 bases, leaving 4 bases between the germline ends. CDR3 in amino acids: CASSPQNTDTQYF. CDR3 DNA: TGTGCCAGCTCACCACAAAACACAGATACGCAGTATTTT. Using reference TRBV18 and TRBJ2-3 for the parts outside the CDR3, the full variable domain is NAGVMQNPRHLVRRRGQEARLRCSPMKGHSHVYWYRQLPEEGLKFMVYLQKENIIDESGMPKERFSAEFPKEGPSILRIQQVVRGDSAAYFCASSPQNTDTQYFGPGTRLTVL.